This is a list of T cell receptor beta chains from one sample in a study of cytotoxic CD8 clonotypes in ibrutinib-treated CLL. Libraries were prepared by immunoSEQ multiplex PCR; TCRdb keeps only in-frame clonotypes and omits some of them. The sample has 150,000 to 200,000 clones; 81% are singletons. This sample comprised PBMCs, obtained after 12 months of ibrutinib treatment. These receptors were obtained from a human donor with chronic lymphocytic leukemia. Each CDR3 is given with its conserved first and last residue. The D gene is left open where the match is weak. Some rows mark clone size as missing; the rest say once, few, many or name a class of expanded clone.

J: TRBJ2-2; D: .; V: TRBV25-1; size: .; DNA: TGTGCCAGCAGGGACAGTACGAACACCGGGGAGCTGTTTTTT; CDR3: CASRDSTNTGELFF
J: TRBJ1-1; D: .; V: TRBV30; size: .; DNA: TGTGCCTGGAGTGCCCGATCGAACACTGAAGCTTTCTTT; CDR3: CAWSARSNTEAFF
J: TRBJ2-1; D: TRBD1; V: TRBV6-4; size: .; DNA: TGTGCCAGCCGAGGGACAGTCGCCAATGAGCAGTTCTTC; CDR3: CASRGTVANEQFF
J: TRBJ1-5; D: TRBD1; V: TRBV28; size: .; DNA: TGTGCCAGCGGGACAGGGAACAATCAGCCCCAGCATTTT; CDR3: CASGTGNNQPQHF
J: TRBJ2-7; D: TRBD1; V: TRBV7-2; size: .; DNA: TGTGCCAGCAGCTCACAGGGGTACGAGCAGTACTTC; CDR3: CASSSQGYEQYF
J: TRBJ2-3; D: TRBD2; V: TRBV7-8; size: .; DNA: TGTGCCAGCAGCTTACCAGCGGGGGGCCCGTGGGTTACGCAGTATTTT; CDR3: CASSLPAGGPWVTQYF
J: TRBJ2-7; D: .; V: TRBV14; size: .; DNA: TGTGCCAGCAGCCAAGCTTCGCAGGTTTCCTACGAGCAGTACTTC; CDR3: CASSQASQVSYEQYF
J: TRBJ2-7; D: .; V: TRBV6-1; size: .; DNA: TGTGCCAGCAGTGCCAGATACGAGCAGTACTTC; CDR3: CASSARYEQYF
J: TRBJ2-7; D: TRBD1; V: TRBV20-1; size: once; DNA: TGCAGTGGTACAGGGGAGCACGAGCAGTACTTC; CDR3: CSGTGEHEQYF
J: TRBJ1-1; D: .; V: TRBV14; size: .; DNA: TGTGCCAGCAGCCAAGTCGGGGGGATCACTGAAGCTTTCTTT; CDR3: CASSQVGGITEAFF
J: TRBJ1-2; D: .; V: TRBV27; size: few; DNA: TGTGCCAGCCGCCAGCCCGGACGGCACTATGGCTACACCTTC; CDR3: CASRQPGRHYGYTF
J: TRBJ2-7; D: .; V: TRBV15; size: .; DNA: TGTGCCACCAGCAGAGTTTCCAGATTTGACGAGCAGTACTTC; CDR3: CATSRVSRFDEQYF
J: TRBJ1-2; D: TRBD1; V: TRBV6-1; size: .; DNA: TGTGCCAGCAGTGATCAGGGGGCGATGGTAGATGGCTACACCTTC; CDR3: CASSDQGAMVDGYTF
J: TRBJ1-1; D: .; V: TRBV6-4; size: .; DNA: TGTGCCAGCAGCTCCCAGGGGCTGGGGAACACTGAAGCTTTCTTT; CDR3: CASSSQGLGNTEAFF
J: TRBJ1-4; D: .; V: TRBV21-1; size: .; DNA: TGTGCCAGCAGCGGCCGGACAGGCGGACCCTCTGCAACTAATGAAAAACTGTTTTTT; CDR3: CASSGRTGGPSATNEKLFF
J: TRBJ1-2; D: TRBD1; V: TRBV10-1; size: .; DNA: TGCGCCAGCACGGATGAGACAGGGGGCGCCGGCGGCTACACCTTC; CDR3: CASTDETGGAGGYTF
J: TRBJ1-3; D: .; V: TRBV29-1; size: once; DNA: TGCAGCGTGCCCGACAGGAACTCTGGAAACACCATATATTTT; CDR3: CSVPDRNSGNTIYF
J: TRBJ1-2; D: TRBD1; V: TRBV30; size: .; DNA: TGTGCCTGGAGTAAAACTCGACAGGGGGCGCAGGGCTACACCTTC; CDR3: CAWSKTRQGAQGYTF
J: TRBJ2-7; D: TRBD1; V: TRBV5-1; size: .; DNA: TGCGCCAGCAGCCCAGACACGGGACAGGCCTACGAGCAGTACTTC; CDR3: CASSPDTGQAYEQYF
J: TRBJ2-5; D: .; V: TRBV18; size: .; DNA: TGTGCCAGCACGGACACAGTAGCTGGGCTAGAGACCCAGTACTTC; CDR3: CASTDTVAGLETQYF
J: TRBJ1-5; D: .; V: TRBV5-6; size: .; DNA: TGTGCCAGCACCTCGGGGGGTCCGGCCTCTCTCAATCAGCCCCAGCATTTT; CDR3: CASTSGGPASLNQPQHF
J: TRBJ2-1; D: TRBD2; V: TRBV7-9; size: few; DNA: TGTGCCAGCAGCTTAGGGCGGGAGGGGAATGAGCAGTTCTTC; CDR3: CASSLGREGNEQFF
J: TRBJ2-6; D: .; V: TRBV27; size: few; DNA: TGTGCCAGCAGCTCTACTCTCCCTGGGGCCAACGTCCTGACTTTC; CDR3: CASSSTLPGANVLTF
J: TRBJ1-5; D: .; V: TRBV4-2; size: .; DNA: TGTGCCAGCAGCCAAGAGGTTGGGAGGCGTTATAGCAATCAGCCCCAGCATTTT; CDR3: CASSQEVGRRYSNQPQHF
J: TRBJ2-2; D: TRBD1; V: TRBV7-9; size: .; DNA: TGTGCCAGCAGCTTACAGACAGGGGGGAGGACCGGGGAGCTGTTTTTT; CDR3: CASSLQTGGRTGELFF
J: TRBJ1-3; D: .; V: TRBV28; size: .; DNA: TGTGCCAGCTCGAAGGGGGGGAGCTCTGGAAACACCATATATTTT; CDR3: CASSKGGSSGNTIYF
J: TRBJ1-2; D: .; V: TRBV7-3; size: .; DNA: TGTGCCAGCAGCCCGAGTGTGGGGGCACCCGGCTACACCTTC; CDR3: CASSPSVGAPGYTF
J: TRBJ1-6; D: TRBD1; V: TRBV5-4; size: few; DNA: TGTGCCAGCAGGAGGGACAGGGAGAGTTCACCCCTCCACTTT; CDR3: CASRRDRESSPLHF
J: TRBJ2-1; D: TRBD1; V: TRBV5-1; size: .; DNA: TGCGCCAGCAGGGCGACGGACAGGGGCGCCTACAATGAGCAGTTCTTC; CDR3: CASRATDRGAYNEQFF
J: TRBJ1-2; D: .; V: TRBV28; size: once; DNA: TGTGCCAGTTCCAGGGTATCCAACTATGGCTACACCTTC; CDR3: CASSRVSNYGYTF
J: TRBJ2-6; D: .; V: TRBV7-8; size: .; DNA: TGTGCCAGCAGCTTAGGAGGCTACTCTGGGGCCAACGTCCTGACTTTC; CDR3: CASSLGGYSGANVLTF
J: TRBJ1-2; D: TRBD1; V: TRBV19; size: .; DNA: TGTGCCAGTAGTATGCGGACAGGGGGTTATGGCTACACCTTC; CDR3: CASSMRTGGYGYTF
J: TRBJ2-2; D: TRBD1; V: TRBV7-3; size: few; DNA: TGTGCCAGCAGCTCGGGCAGGGGGCACAGGGAGCTGTTTTTT; CDR3: CASSSGRGHRELFF
J: TRBJ2-2; D: TRBD1; V: TRBV28; size: few; DNA: TGTGCCAGCAGACAGGGGGCGCGGGGGGAGCTGTTTTTT; CDR3: CASRQGARGELFF
J: TRBJ2-4; D: .; V: TRBV10-3; size: .; DNA: TGTGCCATCAGTGAGTCGGGTAGCAAAAACATTCAGTACTTC; CDR3: CAISESGSKNIQYF
J: TRBJ2-7; D: .; V: TRBV7-8; size: .; DNA: TGTGCCAGCAGCTTAGGGTGGGGTTTCAGCTCCTACGAGCAGTACTTC; CDR3: CASSLGWGFSSYEQYF
J: TRBJ2-7; D: .; V: TRBV6-1; size: .; DNA: TGTGCCAGCAGTCTGCAGGGAGTCGAGCAGTACTTC; CDR3: CASSLQGVEQYF
J: TRBJ2-3; D: .; V: TRBV7-2; size: .; DNA: TGTGCCAGCAGCTTAAGACAGGTGTCCACAGATACGCAGTATTTT; CDR3: CASSLRQVSTDTQYF
J: TRBJ2-5; D: .; V: TRBV10-3; size: once; DNA: TGTGCCATCAGTGAGCAGAACCAAGAGACCCAGTACTTC; CDR3: CAISEQNQETQYF
J: TRBJ2-2; D: .; V: TRBV19; size: .; DNA: TGTGCCAGTAGGCCCGTATCGAACACCGGGGAGCTGTTTTTT; CDR3: CASRPVSNTGELFF
J: TRBJ2-6; D: TRBD1; V: TRBV19; size: .; DNA: TGTGCCAGTACCCCGGGACAGGGGAGGGGGGCCAACGTCCTGACTTTC; CDR3: CASTPGQGRGANVLTF
J: TRBJ1-1; D: .; V: TRBV6-4; size: .; DNA: TGTGCCAGCAGCCTTAAACAGAACACTGAAGCTTTCTTT; CDR3: CASSLKQNTEAFF
J: TRBJ1-2; D: TRBD1; V: TRBV6-6; size: .; DNA: TGTGCCAGCAGGTCCGGGACAGGGTCATGCACCTTC; CDR3: CASRSGTGSCTF
J: TRBJ2-3; D: TRBD1; V: TRBV29-1; size: .; DNA: TGCAGCGTTGGGGACAGGGGCACAGATACGCAGTATTTT; CDR3: CSVGDRGTDTQYF
J: TRBJ2-7; D: TRBD2; V: TRBV4-2; size: .; DNA: TGTGCCAGCAGCCAAGGCAGCGGGGGGGGACCGGAGTACTTC; CDR3: CASSQGSGGGPEYF
J: TRBJ2-1; D: TRBD2; V: TRBV7-3; size: .; DNA: TGTGCCAGCAGCTTAACAGTCGGACTAGCGGGAGAGATTGAGCAGTTCTTC; CDR3: CASSLTVGLAGEIEQFF
J: TRBJ2-2; D: TRBD2; V: TRBV9; size: few; DNA: TGTGCCAGCAGTAAAGGGCCTAGCGGGGCCTGGGGCGGGGAGCTGTTTTTT; CDR3: CASSKGPSGAWGGELFF
J: TRBJ2-5; D: .; V: TRBV7-2; size: .; DNA: TGTGCCAGCAGCGACAGGGGACTATCTCTGGGAGTCGAGACCCAGTACTTC; CDR3: CASSDRGLSLGVETQYF
J: TRBJ2-2; D: TRBD1; V: TRBV19; size: .; DNA: TGTGCCAGTAGTGCCGACAGGGCCGGGGAGCTGTTTTTT; CDR3: CASSADRAGELFF
J: TRBJ2-3; D: .; V: TRBV6-4; size: .; DNA: TGTGCCAGCAGCTTCCATCCCGGACGGAGCACAGATACGCAGTATTTT; CDR3: CASSFHPGRSTDTQYF
J: TRBJ1-5; D: .; V: TRBV30; size: .; DNA: TGTGCCTGGGATAACGGAAATCAGCCCCAGCATTTT; CDR3: CAWDNGNQPQHF
J: TRBJ2-3; D: TRBD1; V: TRBV19; size: .; DNA: TGTGCCAGTAGTAGCCGGGACAGGGGCACAGATACGCAGTATTTT; CDR3: CASSSRDRGTDTQYF
J: TRBJ2-5; D: .; V: TRBV5-6; size: .; DNA: TGTGCCAGCAGCTTGTACCCCCAAGAGACCCAGTACTTC; CDR3: CASSLYPQETQYF
J: TRBJ2-1; D: .; V: TRBV7-2; size: .; DNA: TGTGCCAGCAAATTGGTCAGTAGCTCCTACAATGAGCAGTTCTTC; CDR3: CASKLVSSSYNEQFF
J: TRBJ1-2; D: TRBD1; V: TRBV29-1; size: .; DNA: TGCAGCGCTGGGCAGTCAGGGGGCGCTGGCTACACCTTC; CDR3: CSAGQSGGAGYTF
J: TRBJ2-3; D: TRBD2; V: TRBV5-1; size: once; DNA: TGCGCCAGCAGCCCCGGGACTAGCGGGGACACAGATACGCAGTATTTT; CDR3: CASSPGTSGDTDTQYF